This TCR beta chain came from a study of neurological immune-mediated disorders. Points from the study as a whole: One related-CDR3 cluster, identified by phylogenetic grouping, held the repertoires of 18 of 34 multiple sclerosis patients and was a possible signature.

Synthesis of cDNA used 5'RACE (with 10-nucleotide random UMIs). MiXCR, applied by TCRdb to the 5' RACE reads, yields one record per CDR3 protein. Among about 35,000 distinct CDR3 sequences listed, roughly 3.8% were seen once. The sample holds many counts of this clonotype. Antigen specificity is unknown. Libraries used 2 million unsorted PBMCs kept frozen in RNAlater. Sequencing was carried out using PBMCs. This TCR was recovered from a man between 25 and 39 years old with multiple sclerosis.

The DNA of the CDR3 is TGTGCCAGCAGTTCAGGGGGGGGTGTAGCTTTCTTT. Translated: CASSSGGGVAFF. The chain joins TRBV6-6 to TRBJ1-1, with 7 bases identical to TRBD1. Unmatched junction bases numbered 6, after V lost 4 bases and J lost 10 bases. The V gene's germline CDR1 is MNHNY and CDR2 SVGAGI (reference sequence). This CDR3 spans 12 amino acids.